A single sample is the source of the 14 T cell receptor beta chains below, sequenced in a study of T cells after yellow fever vaccination. TCRdb used MiXCR to reprocess the 5' RACE reads, holding one entry per CDR3 protein. In the table there are about 580,000 distinct CDR3 sequences, about a sixth of which are singletons. The sample consisted of PBMCs, taken about 5 days after the first yellow fever vaccination. The receptors here all came from a man aged 18 to 29 who received the YFV17D yellow fever vaccine.

This clonotype was counted only a few times. This chain links TRBV11-2 with TRBJ2-2, with 7 positions matching TRBD2. The junction had 7 bases not matched to a gene; V was cut back by 3 bases and J by 6 bases. Germline loops: CDR1 SGHAT, CDR2 FQNNGV. The CDR3 consists of 15 residues. CDR3 region: CASSFVAGDAGELFF. The CDR3 DNA reads TGTGCCAGCAGCTTTGTGGCGGGGGACGCCGGGGAGCTGTTTTTT. The full variable domain, completed using reference TRBV11-2 and TRBJ2-2, is EAGVAQSPRYKIIEKRQSVAFWCNPISGHATLYWYQQILGQGPKLLIQFQNNGVVDDSQLPKDRFSAERLKGVDSTLKIQPAKLEDSAVYLCASSFVAGDAGELFFGEGSRLTVL.

Only a few counts were recorded for this clonotype. The chain combines TRBV19 with TRBJ2-1; 10 nucleotides align to TRBD2. Germline V CDR1 and CDR2: LNHDA, SQIVND (reference sequence). J was trimmed by 9 bases and V by 9 bases; bases with no gene match: 11. CDR3 length: 14 amino acids. CDR3 region: CASRQAGGLAEQFF. The CDR3 DNA follows: TGTGCCAGCCGGCAAGCGGGGGGGCTGGCTGAGCAGTTCTTC.

CDR3 nucleotide sequence: TGTGCCACCAGCAGAGCGGGGGAGTCTGGCACCGGGGAGCTGTTTTTT. It encodes CATSRAGESGTGELFF. This rearrangement joins TRBV15 to TRBJ2-2, with D possibly TRBD2 on 6 matching bases. The CDR3 has 16 amino acids. Germline CDR1 is LNHNV and CDR2 is YYDKDF (reference sequence). The germline V and J ends were trimmed by 1 base and 4 bases, with 13 bases remaining between them.

The rearrangement joins TRBV18 to TRBJ1-1, with 9 bases identical to TRBD1. In germline, CDR1 is KGHSH, CDR2 LQKENI. V lost 3 bases and J lost 10; bases outside the gene matches: 12. The length of the CDR3 is 15 residues. The CDR3 DNA reads TGTGCCAGCTCACCGATCGGGACAGGGCTAGTTCGAGCTTTCTTT. Its translation is CASSPIGTGLVRAFF.

The genes are TRBV5-6 and TRBJ2-5; 7 bases line up with TRBD1. This CDR3 is 14 amino acids long. CDR1 is SGHDT, CDR2 YYEEEE, per germline. The V and J ends lost 0 bases and 5 bases, in that order; junction bases with no gene match: 4. The DNA of the CDR3 is TGTGCCAGCAGCTTGGGGAGGACAGGCGAGACCCAGTACTTC. Translating gives CASSLGRTGETQYF.

This chain connects TRBV6-1 to TRBJ2-5; D uncertain. This CDR3 comprises 14 residues. CDR1 is MNHNS and CDR2 is SASEGT in the germline V gene. V lost 6 bases and J 0 bases, leaving 11 bases between the germline ends. CDR3 in DNA: TGTGCCAGCAGCCCCCTGGACCACCAAGAGACCCAGTACTTC. Its protein is CASSPLDHQETQYF.

This rearrangement joins TRBV7-3 to TRBJ1-1, with D possibly matching TRBD1 (6 bases). CDR3 length: 14 amino acids. Between the trimmed V and J ends, which lost 6 bases and 0 bases, there was a span of 11 bases. Germline CDR1 reads SGHTA; CDR2 reads FQGTGA. The DNA for the CDR3 is TGTGCCAGCAGTGCGGGACAAATGAACACTGAAGCTTTCTTT. This sequence encodes CASSAGQMNTEAFF. Full variable domain (rest looked up from reference TRBV7-3 and TRBJ1-1): GAGVSQTPSNKVTEKGKYVELRCDPISGHTALYWYRQSLGQGPEFLIYFQGTGAADDSGLPNDRFFAVRPEGSVSTLKIQRTERGDSAVYLCASSAGQMNTEAFFGQGTRLTVV.

The V and J genes are TRBV5-6 and TRBJ2-5, with D possibly being TRBD1 (6 bases). Germline V lookup: CDR1 SGHDT, CDR2 YYEEEE. CDR3 length equals 15 residues. Trimming cost V 5 bases and J 5 bases, with 19 bases left between them. Written as DNA, the CDR3 is TGTGCCAGCAGTCTTCTCTGGGGGCTCAGGGAGACCCAGTACTTC. This sequence encodes CASSLLWGLRETQYF.

Here the CDR3 reads CASKASSDTQYF. The CDR3 DNA follows: TGTGCCAGCAAGGCAAGTTCCGATACGCAGTATTTT. The chain links TRBV5-6 to TRBJ2-3; D gene unclear. V lost 6 bases to trimming and J lost 6 bases, with 11 bases between them. CDR1 SGHDT and CDR2 YYEEEE come from the germline V gene. This CDR3 region has 12 residues.

DNA of the CDR3: TGTGCCAGCAGTGAAGGAGGGGGCGGCAATCAGCCCCAGCATTTT. Translated: CASSEGGGGNQPQHF. The rearrangement links TRBV6-1 to TRBJ1-5, with 7 bases lining up with TRBD1. J was trimmed by 2 bases and V by 1 base; bases with no gene match: 2. The length of the CDR3 is 15 residues. Germline V gene data show CDR1 as MNHNS and CDR2 as SASEGT.

The CDR3 nucleotides read TGCGCCAGCAGCCTGCGGGGGGGGGGACTAAATGAGCAGTTCTTC. This translates into CASSLRGGGLNEQFF. This sequence joins TRBV4-1 and TRBJ2-1, with 9 nucleotides matching TRBD2. After removal of 4 bases from V and 7 bases from J, the junction contained 8 bases not matched to a gene. The CDR3 is 15 residues long. CDR1 and CDR2 (germline): MGHRA, YSYEKL.

This clonotype was seen only a few times. The chain joins TRBV5-1 to TRBJ1-1, with TRBD1 identical over 7 bases. V was pared by 2 bases and J by 1 base, with 5 bases of the junction left unmatched. The CDR3 runs to 15 residues. The germline gives CDR1 SGHRS, CDR2 YFSETQ. CDR3 sequence (DNA): TGCGCCAGCAGCTTCAGGGGGTGGTCGAACACTGAAGCTTTCTTT. Translated, it gives CASSFRGWSNTEAFF.

The V call is TRBV6-5, the J call TRBJ2-6, with D uncertain. Per the germline V gene, CDR1 is MNHEY and CDR2 is SVGAGI. V lost 6 bases, J lost 4 bases, and 10 bases lay in between. The CDR3 is made up of 14 amino acids. The CDR3 DNA follows: TGTGCCAGCAGCGTACTCAGGGGGGCCAACGTCCTGACTTTC. The encoded protein is CASSVLRGANVLTF.

The chain recombines TRBV28 with TRBJ2-5, with D possibly being TRBD1 (5 bases). Trimming removed 4 bases at V and 5 bases at J, with 14 bases between. The CDR3 loop spans 14 amino acids. CDR1 is MDHEN and CDR2 is SYDVKM in the germline V gene. CDR3 region: CASSWGRVTETQYF. Written as DNA, the CDR3 is TGTGCCAGCAGTTGGGGCAGGGTGACCGAGACCCAGTACTTC.